This is a list of T cell receptor beta chains from one sample in a study of human T cells and chemical hapten exposure. TCRdb recomputed calls from the RACE reads with MiXCR, one row per CDR3 protein. The repertoire holds 75,000 to 80,000 distinct CDR3 sequences, 8.6% seen once, with roughly 1.6% in the top ten. The sequenced sample was whole blood. Receptors originate from a female donor in good health. Some clones in this sample may be carry-over from other donors' samples. Each CDR3 is given with its conserved first and last residue. D genes are given only for firm matches. Rows give clone size only sometimes, using once, few, many, or a class for an expanded clone.

>-|-|TRBV5-1|TRBJ2-7
CASSARTDTYEQYF
TGCGCCAGCAGCGCTAGGACGGACACCTACGAGCAGTACTTC
>TRBD2|many|TRBV7-8|TRBJ2-3
CASSLAGGVLNTQYF
TGTGCCAGCAGCTTAGCCGGGGGGGTATTAAATACGCAGTATTTT
>-|many|TRBV20-1|TRBJ2-5
CSAGPSVGGDLIRETQYF
TGCAGTGCTGGACCATCGGTAGGGGGGGATCTGATTCGGGAGACCCAGTACTTC
>-|few|TRBV12-3/TRBV12-4|TRBJ1-1
CASREDTVINSNTEAFF
TGTGCCAGCAGGGAGGATACAGTGATTAATAGTAACACTGAAGCTTTCTTT
>-|-|TRBV20-1|TRBJ2-7
CSATHGYEQYF
TGCAGTGCTACCCACGGGTACGAGCAGTACTTC
>-|few|TRBV5-1|TRBJ2-3
CASSSGRDSITDTQYF
TGCGCCAGCAGCTCCGGTCGGGACTCCATCACAGATACGCAGTATTTT
>-|many|TRBV5-6|TRBJ2-1
CASSPDLDEQFF
TGTGCCAGCAGCCCAGACTTGGATGAGCAGTTCTTC
>TRBD1|many|TRBV4-3|TRBJ2-7
CASSQGSGTGTYEQYF
TGCGCCAGCAGCCAGGGCTCCGGGACAGGGACCTACGAGCAGTACTTC
>-|few|TRBV5-3|TRBJ2-3
CARSLVNLPITYTDTQYF
TGTGCCAGAAGCTTGGTAAATCTGCCTATTACATACACAGATACGCAGTATTTT
>TRBD1|-|TRBV4-1|TRBJ1-1
CASSHRIRDREAFF
TGCGCCAGCAGCCACCGAATTCGGGACAGGGAAGCTTTCTTT
>TRBD1|-|TRBV5-6|TRBJ1-4
CASSWTGREEKLFF
TGTGCCAGCAGTTGGACAGGGCGAGAGGAAAAACTGTTTTTT
>-|-|TRBV2|TRBJ2-3
CASSEGPSSGDTQYF
TGTGCCAGCAGTGAAGGCCCGTCCTCAGGAGATACGCAGTATTTT
>-|few|TRBV6-2/TRBV6-3|TRBJ2-7
CASSSTRGSFQQYF
TGTGCCAGCAGTTCAACCAGGGGCAGTTTTCAGCAGTACTTC
>TRBD1|many|TRBV18|TRBJ1-4
CASSPTGVWRREKLFF
TGTGCCAGCTCACCGACAGGGGTCTGGCGGCGTGAAAAACTGTTTTTT
>-|few|TRBV6-5|TRBJ2-6
CASSYSRGAGANVLTF
TGTGCCAGCAGTTACTCGAGAGGGGCTGGGGCCAACGTCCTGACTTTC
>TRBD1|many|TRBV5-1|TRBJ1-1
CASSLEFGTGRWHTEAFF
TGCGCCAGCAGCTTGGAGTTCGGGACAGGGAGATGGCATACTGAAGCTTTCTTT
>TRBD2|many|TRBV9|TRBJ2-3
CASSNRLAEASTDTQYF
TGTGCCAGCAGCAATCGACTAGCGGAGGCTAGCACAGATACGCAGTATTTT
>-|many|TRBV12-3/TRBV12-4|TRBJ1-5
CASREAGHSNQPQHF
TGTGCCAGCCGGGAGGCAGGCCATAGCAATCAGCCCCAGCATTTT
>TRBD1|-|TRBV10-3|TRBJ2-5
CATGTAHQETQYF
TGTGCCACTGGGACAGCGCACCAAGAGACCCAGTACTTC
>-|few|TRBV3-1|TRBJ2-7
CASSLSGYSDEQYF
TGTGCCAGCAGCCTGAGCGGATACTCCGACGAGCAGTACTTC
>TRBD1|many|TRBV4-3|TRBJ1-2
CASSQGMTGYYGYTF
TGCGCCAGCAGCCAAGGGATGACAGGGTACTATGGCTACACCTTC
>TRBD1|many|TRBV12-3/TRBV12-4|TRBJ1-5
CASRGDRGYSNQPQHF
TGTGCCAGCAGGGGGGACAGGGGGTACAGCAATCAGCCCCAGCATTTT